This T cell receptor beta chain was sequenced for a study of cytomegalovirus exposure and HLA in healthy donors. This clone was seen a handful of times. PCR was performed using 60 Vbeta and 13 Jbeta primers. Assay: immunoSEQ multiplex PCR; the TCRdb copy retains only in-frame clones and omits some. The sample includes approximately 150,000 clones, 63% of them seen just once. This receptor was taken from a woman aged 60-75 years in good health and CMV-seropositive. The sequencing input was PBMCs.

CDR3 coding DNA: TGTGCCAGCAGTTACTCCGGGACAGGGACCGGGGAGCTGTTTTTT. It translates to CASSYSGTGTGELFF. The gene calls are TRBV6-5 and TRBJ2-2; 9 nucleotides agree with TRBD1. CDR3 length: 15 amino acids. From germline, CDR1 is MNHEY and CDR2 SVGAGI. Trimming took 0 bases from V and 5 from J; bases not matched to a gene: 1.